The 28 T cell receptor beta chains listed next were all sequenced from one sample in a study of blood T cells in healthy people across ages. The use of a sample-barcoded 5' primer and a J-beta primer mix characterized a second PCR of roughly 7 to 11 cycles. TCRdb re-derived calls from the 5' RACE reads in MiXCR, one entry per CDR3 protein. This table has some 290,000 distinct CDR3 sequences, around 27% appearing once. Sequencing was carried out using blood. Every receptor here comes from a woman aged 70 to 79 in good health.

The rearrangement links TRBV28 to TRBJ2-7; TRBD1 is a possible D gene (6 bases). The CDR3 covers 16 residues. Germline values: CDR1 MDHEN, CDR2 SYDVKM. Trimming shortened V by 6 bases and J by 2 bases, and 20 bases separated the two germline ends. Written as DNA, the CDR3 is TGTGCCAGCAGCCAGACGACGGACAGCCCGCCCTACGAGCAGTACTTC. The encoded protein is CASSQTTDSPPYEQYF. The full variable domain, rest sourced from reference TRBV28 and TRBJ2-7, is DVKVTQSSRYLVKRTGEKVFLECVQDMDHENMFWYRQDPGLGLRLIYFSYDVKMKEKGDIPEGYSVSREKKERFSLILESASTNQTSMYLCASSQTTDSPPYEQYFGPGTRLTVT.

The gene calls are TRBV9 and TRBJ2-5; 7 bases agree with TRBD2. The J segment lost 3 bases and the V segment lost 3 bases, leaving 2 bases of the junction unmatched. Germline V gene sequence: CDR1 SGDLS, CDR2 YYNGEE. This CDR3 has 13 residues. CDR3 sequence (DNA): TGTGCCAGCAGCGACGGACTAGAAGAGACCCAGTACTTC. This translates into CASSDGLEETQYF.

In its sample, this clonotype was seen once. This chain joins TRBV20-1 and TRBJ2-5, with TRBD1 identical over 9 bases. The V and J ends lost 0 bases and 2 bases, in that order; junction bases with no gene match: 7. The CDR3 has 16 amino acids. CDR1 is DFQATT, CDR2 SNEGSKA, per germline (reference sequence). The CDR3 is CSARDTRGQGQETQYF. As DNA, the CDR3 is TGCAGTGCTAGAGACACGAGAGGACAGGGGCAAGAGACCCAGTACTTC.

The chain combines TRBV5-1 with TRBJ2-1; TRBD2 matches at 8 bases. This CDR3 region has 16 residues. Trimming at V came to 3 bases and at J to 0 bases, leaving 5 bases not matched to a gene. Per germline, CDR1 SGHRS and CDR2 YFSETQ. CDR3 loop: CASSYPGGLSYNEQFF. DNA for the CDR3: TGCGCCAGCAGCTACCCGGGGGGGCTCTCCTACAATGAGCAGTTCTTC.

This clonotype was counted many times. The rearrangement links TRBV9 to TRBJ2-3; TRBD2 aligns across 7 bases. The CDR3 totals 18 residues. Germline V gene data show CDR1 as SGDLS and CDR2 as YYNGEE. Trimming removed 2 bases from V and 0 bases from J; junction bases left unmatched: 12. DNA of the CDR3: TGTGCCAGCAGCGTCTCCAGCGGGACGGCGACTAGCACAGATACGCAGTATTTT. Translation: CASSVSSGTATSTDTQYF.

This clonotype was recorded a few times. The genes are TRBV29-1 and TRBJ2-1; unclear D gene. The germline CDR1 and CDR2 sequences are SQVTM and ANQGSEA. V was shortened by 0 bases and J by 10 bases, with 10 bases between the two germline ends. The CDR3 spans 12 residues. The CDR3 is CSVEDLPREQFF. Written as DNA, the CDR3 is TGCAGCGTTGAAGATCTTCCCAGAGAGCAGTTCTTC.

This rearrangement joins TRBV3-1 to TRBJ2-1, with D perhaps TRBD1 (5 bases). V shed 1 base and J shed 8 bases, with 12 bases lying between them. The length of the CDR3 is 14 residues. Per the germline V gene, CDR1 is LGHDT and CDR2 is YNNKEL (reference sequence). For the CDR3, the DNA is TGTGCCAGCAGCCAAGGAGGAAGGGGTTATGAGCAGTTCTTC. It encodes CASSQGGRGYEQFF.

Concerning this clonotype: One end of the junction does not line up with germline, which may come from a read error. The CDR3 coding sequence is TGCGCCAGCAGTGGTTACCCGGGGGGGGAAGAGACCCAGTACTTC. Its protein product is CASSGYPGGEETQYF. This chain links TRBV6-1 with TRBJ2-5, with 8 positions matching TRBD2. The CDR3 is made up of 15 amino acids. CDR1 MNHNS and CDR2 SASEGT come from the germline V gene.

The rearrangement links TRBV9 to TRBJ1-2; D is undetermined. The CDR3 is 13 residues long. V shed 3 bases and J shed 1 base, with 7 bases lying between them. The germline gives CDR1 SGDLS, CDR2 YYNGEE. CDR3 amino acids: CASSGRINYGYTF. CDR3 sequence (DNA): TGTGCCAGCAGCGGACGGATTAACTATGGCTACACCTTC.

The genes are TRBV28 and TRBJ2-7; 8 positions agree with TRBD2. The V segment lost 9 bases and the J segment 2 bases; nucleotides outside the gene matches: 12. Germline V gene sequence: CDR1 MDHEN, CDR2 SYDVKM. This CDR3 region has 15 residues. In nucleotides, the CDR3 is TGTGCCAGTCGAAAGCAATTAGCGGGGACCTACGAGCAGTACTTC. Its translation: CASRKQLAGTYEQYF.

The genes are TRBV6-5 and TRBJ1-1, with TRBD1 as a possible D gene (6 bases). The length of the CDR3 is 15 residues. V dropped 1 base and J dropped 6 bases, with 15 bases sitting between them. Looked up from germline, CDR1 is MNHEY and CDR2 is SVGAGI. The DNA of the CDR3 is TGTGCCAGCAGTTACTTACAGGGACGTCACGCTGAAGCTTTCTTT. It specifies CASSYLQGRHAEAFF.

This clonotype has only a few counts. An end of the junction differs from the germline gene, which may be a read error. The CDR3 spells CASSRGNGQFF. For the CDR3, the DNA is TGTGCCAGCAGCCGAGGGAATGGGCAGTTCTTC. The genes are TRBV3-1 and TRBJ2-1; tentatively, D is TRBD2 (5 bases). Germline assignment: CDR1 LGHDT and CDR2 YNNKEL (reference sequence). This CDR3 has 11 residues.

CDR3 in amino acids: CASSRVWGANQPQHF. The CDR3 bases are TGTGCCAGCAGCCGGGTATGGGGCGCAAATCAGCCCCAGCATTTT. The chain uses TRBV5-5 and TRBJ1-5, with a tentative D call TRBD1 (5 bases). This CDR3 has 15 amino acids. Germline V lookup: CDR1 SGHKS, CDR2 YYEKEE (reference sequence). V lost 4 bases and J 4 bases, leaving 15 bases between the germline ends.

This CDR3 is CASKRTGNQPQHF. The CDR3 DNA sequence: TGTGCCAGTAAAAGAACAGGGAATCAGCCCCAGCATTTT. The V call is TRBV12-3 or TRBV12-4, the J call TRBJ1-5, with D possibly matching TRBD1 (6 bases). The CDR3 sequence is 13 residues long. Trimming removed 9 bases from V and 4 bases from J, with 13 bases in between.

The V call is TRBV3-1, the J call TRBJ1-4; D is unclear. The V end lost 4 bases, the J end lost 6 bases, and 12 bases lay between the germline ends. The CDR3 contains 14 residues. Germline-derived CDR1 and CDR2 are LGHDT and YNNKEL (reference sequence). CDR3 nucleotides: TGTGCCAGCAGCCTCCGGGTCGAGGATGAAAAACTGTTTTTT. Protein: CASSLRVEDEKLFF.

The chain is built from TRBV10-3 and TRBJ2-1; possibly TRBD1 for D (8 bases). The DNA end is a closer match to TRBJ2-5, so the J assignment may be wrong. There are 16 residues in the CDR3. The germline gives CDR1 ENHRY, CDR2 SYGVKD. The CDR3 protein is CAISEFKDREGETQYF. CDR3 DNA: TGTGCCATCAGTGAGTTTAAGGACAGGGAGGGAGAGACCCAGTACTTC.

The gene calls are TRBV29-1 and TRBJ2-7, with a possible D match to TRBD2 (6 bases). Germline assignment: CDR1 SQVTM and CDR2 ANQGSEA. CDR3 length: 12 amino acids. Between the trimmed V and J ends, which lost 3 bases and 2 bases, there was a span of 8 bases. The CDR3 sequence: CSVDTGAYEQYF. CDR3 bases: TGCAGCGTTGATACGGGGGCCTACGAGCAGTACTTC.

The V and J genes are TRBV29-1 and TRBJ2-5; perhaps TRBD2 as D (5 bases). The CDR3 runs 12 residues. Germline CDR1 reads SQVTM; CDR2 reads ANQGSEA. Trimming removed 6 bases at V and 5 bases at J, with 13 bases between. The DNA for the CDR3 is TGCAGCGTAACGGACTCGGGGGAGACCCAGTACTTC. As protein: CSVTDSGETQYF. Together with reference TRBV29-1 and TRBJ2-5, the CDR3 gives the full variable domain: SAVISQKPSRDICQRGTSLTIQCQVDSQVTMMFWYRQQPGQSLTLIATANQGSEATYESGFVIDKFPISRPNLTFSTLTVSNMSPEDSSIYLCSVTDSGETQYFGPGTRLLVL.

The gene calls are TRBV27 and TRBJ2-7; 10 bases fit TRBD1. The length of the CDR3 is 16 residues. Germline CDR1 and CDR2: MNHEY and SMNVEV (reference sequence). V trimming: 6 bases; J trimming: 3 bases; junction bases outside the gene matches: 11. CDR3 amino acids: CASSPTGTGALYEQYF. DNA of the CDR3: TGTGCCAGCAGCCCCACCGGGACAGGGGCCCTCTACGAGCAGTACTTC.

The CDR3 sequence: CASSFFGGPAGDEQFF. CDR3 DNA sequence: TGTGCCAGCAGCTTTTTCGGAGGCCCTGCCGGCGATGAGCAGTTCTTC. The gene calls are TRBV7-2 and TRBJ2-1; D is perhaps TRBD2 (5 bases). Germline loops: CDR1 SGHTA, CDR2 FQGNSA. V gave up 3 bases and J gave up 8 bases, with 20 bases separating them. The CDR3 extends over 16 amino acids.

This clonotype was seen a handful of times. The CDR3 region has the DNA TGCAGCGTTGAAGGTCCGTCTGGGGCCAACGTCCTGACTTTC. Its protein product is CSVEGPSGANVLTF. This chain connects TRBV29-1 to TRBJ2-6, with unresolved D. Germline loops: CDR1 SQVTM, CDR2 ANQGSEA. Between the trimmed V and J ends, which lost 1 base and 1 base, there was a span of 5 bases. This CDR3 spans 14 amino acids.

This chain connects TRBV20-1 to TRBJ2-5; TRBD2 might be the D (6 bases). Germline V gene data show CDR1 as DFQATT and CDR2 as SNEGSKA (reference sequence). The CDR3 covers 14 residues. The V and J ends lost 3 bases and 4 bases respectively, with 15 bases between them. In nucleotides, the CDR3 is TGCAGTGCTAGGAGGAGGGAACGGGGAGAGACCCAGTACTTC. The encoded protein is CSARRRERGETQYF.

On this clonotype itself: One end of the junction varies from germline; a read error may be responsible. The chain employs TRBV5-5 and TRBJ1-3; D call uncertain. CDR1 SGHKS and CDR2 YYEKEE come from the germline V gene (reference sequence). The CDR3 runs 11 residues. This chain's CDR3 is CASSSRDTIYF. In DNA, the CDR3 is TGCGCCAGCAGCTCCCGTGACACCATATATTTT.

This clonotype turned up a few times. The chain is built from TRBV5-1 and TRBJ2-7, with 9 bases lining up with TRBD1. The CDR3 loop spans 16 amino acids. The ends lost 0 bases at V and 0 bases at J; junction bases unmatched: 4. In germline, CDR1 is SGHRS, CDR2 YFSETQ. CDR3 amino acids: CASSLDGTGSSYEQYF. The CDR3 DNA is TGCGCCAGCAGCTTGGATGGGACAGGGAGCTCCTACGAGCAGTACTTC.

The chain's CDR3 is CSAPSGGADTQYF. The CDR3 nucleotides read TGCAGTGCTCCTAGCGGGGGGGCAGATACGCAGTATTTT. The rearrangement joins TRBV20-1 to TRBJ2-3; 12 bases fit TRBD2. V lost 5 bases and J lost 4; bases outside the gene matches: 1. Germline V lookup: CDR1 DFQATT, CDR2 SNEGSKA (reference sequence). This CDR3 region has 13 residues.

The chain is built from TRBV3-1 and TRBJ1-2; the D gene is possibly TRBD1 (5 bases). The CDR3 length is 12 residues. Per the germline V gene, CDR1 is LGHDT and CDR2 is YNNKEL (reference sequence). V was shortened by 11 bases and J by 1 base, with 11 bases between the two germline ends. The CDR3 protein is CACQGNNYGYTF. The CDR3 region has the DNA TGTGCCTGCCAGGGAAATAACTATGGCTACACCTTC.

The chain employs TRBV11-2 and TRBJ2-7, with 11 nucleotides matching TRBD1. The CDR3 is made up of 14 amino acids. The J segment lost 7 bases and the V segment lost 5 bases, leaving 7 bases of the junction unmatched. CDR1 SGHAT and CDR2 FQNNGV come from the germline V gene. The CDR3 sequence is CASSPADRGQEQYF. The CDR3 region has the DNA TGTGCCAGCAGCCCCGCGGACAGGGGGCAAGAGCAGTACTTC.

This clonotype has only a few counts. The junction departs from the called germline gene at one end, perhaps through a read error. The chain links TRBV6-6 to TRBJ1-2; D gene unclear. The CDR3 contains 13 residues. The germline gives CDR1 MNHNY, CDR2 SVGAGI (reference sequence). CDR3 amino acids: CTSSPDPNYGYTF. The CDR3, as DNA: TGTACCAGCAGCCCCGATCCGAACTATGGCTACACCTTC.